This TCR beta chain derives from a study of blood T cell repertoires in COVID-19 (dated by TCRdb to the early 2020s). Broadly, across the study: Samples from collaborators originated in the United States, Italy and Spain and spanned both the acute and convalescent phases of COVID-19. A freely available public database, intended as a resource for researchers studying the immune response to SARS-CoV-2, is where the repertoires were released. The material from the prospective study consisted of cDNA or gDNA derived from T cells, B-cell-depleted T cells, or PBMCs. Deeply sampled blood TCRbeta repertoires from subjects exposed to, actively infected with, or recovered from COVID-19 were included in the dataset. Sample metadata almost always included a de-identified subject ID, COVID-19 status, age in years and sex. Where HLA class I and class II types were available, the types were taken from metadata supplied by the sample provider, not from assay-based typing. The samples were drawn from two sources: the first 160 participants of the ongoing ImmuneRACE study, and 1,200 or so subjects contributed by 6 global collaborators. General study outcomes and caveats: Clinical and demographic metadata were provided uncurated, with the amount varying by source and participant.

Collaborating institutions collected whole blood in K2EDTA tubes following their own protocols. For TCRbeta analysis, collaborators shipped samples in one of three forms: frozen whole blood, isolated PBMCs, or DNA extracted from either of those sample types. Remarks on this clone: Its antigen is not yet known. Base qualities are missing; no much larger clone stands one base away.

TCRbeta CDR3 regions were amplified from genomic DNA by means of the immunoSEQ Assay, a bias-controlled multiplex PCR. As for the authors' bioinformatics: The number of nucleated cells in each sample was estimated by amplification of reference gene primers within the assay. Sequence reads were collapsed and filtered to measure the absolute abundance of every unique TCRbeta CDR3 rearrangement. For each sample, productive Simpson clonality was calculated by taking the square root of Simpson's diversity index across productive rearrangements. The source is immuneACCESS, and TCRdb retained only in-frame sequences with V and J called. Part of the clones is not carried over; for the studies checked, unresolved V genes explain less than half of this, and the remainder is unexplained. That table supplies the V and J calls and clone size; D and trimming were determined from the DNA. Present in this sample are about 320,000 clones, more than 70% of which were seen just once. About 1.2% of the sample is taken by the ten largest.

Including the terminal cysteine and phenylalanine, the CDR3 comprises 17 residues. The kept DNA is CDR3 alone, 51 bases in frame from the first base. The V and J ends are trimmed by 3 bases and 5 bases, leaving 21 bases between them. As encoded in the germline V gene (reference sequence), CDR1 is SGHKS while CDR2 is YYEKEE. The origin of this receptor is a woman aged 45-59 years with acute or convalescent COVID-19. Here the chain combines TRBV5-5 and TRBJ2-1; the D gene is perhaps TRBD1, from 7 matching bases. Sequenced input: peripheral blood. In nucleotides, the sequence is TGTGCCAGCAGCTGGGACAGTAGGATCACGGGGGACAATGAGCAGTTCTTC. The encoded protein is CASSWDSRITGDNEQFF.